This T cell receptor beta chain was observed in a study of T cell responses to AZD1222 COVID-19 vaccine. Sequencing used immunoSEQ multiplex PCR; TCRdb keeps in-frame clones, though not all of them. The sample shows approximately 90,000 clones, more than 80% of them seen only once. Germline CDR1 is SGHNT and CDR2 is YYREEE (reference sequence). Trimming took off 4 bases at V and 5 bases at J, with 13 bases between the two ends. The CDR3 length is 14 residues. The chain is built from TRBV5-4 and TRBJ2-1; D not resolved. The input for sequencing was peripheral blood, taken on day 0 of AZD1222 vaccination. The sequence came from an adult in good health. The chain's CDR3 is CASSLEGLHNEQFF. As DNA, the CDR3 is TGTGCCAGCAGCCTCGAAGGTCTACACAATGAGCAGTTCTTC.